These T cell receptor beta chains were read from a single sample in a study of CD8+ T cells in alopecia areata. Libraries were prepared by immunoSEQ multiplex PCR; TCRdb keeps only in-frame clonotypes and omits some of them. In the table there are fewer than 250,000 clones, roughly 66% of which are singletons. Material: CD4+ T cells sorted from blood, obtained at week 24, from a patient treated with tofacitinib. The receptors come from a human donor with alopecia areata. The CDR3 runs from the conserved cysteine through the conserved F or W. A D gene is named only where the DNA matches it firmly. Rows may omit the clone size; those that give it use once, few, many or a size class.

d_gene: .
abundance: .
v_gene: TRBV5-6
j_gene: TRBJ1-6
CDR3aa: CASSFERLSSYNSPLHF
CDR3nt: TGTGCCAGCAGCTTTGAACGACTGAGCTCCTATAATTCACCCCTCCACTTT

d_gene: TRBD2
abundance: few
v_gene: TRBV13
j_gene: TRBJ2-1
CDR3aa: CASSPKPAGLSSYNEQFF
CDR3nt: TGTGCCAGCAGCCCAAAGCCAGCGGGGTTAAGCTCCTACAATGAGCAGTTCTTC

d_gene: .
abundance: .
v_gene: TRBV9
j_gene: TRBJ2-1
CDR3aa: CASSVAFDGYNEQFF
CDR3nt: TGTGCCAGCAGCGTAGCTTTCGACGGATACAATGAGCAGTTCTTC

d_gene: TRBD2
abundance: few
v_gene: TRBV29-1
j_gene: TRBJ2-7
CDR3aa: CSVRETSLYEQYF
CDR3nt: TGCAGCGTGAGGGAGACTAGCTTGTACGAGCAGTACTTC

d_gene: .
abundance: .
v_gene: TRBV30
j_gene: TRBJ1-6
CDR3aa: CACQTDLNNSPLHF
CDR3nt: TGTGCCTGCCAAACCGACTTAAATAATTCACCCCTCCACTTT

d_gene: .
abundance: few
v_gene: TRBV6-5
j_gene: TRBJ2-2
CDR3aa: CASSAGTAPGELFF
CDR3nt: TGTGCCAGCAGTGCCGGGACCGCCCCGGGGGAGCTGTTTTTT

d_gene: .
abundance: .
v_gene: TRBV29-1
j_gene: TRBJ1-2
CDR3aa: CSVDADPYGYTF
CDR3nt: TGCAGCGTTGATGCAGATCCCTATGGCTACACCTTC

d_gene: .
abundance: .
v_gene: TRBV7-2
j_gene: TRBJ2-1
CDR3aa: CASSLEYQNNEQFF
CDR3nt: TGTGCCAGCAGCTTAGAATACCAGAACAATGAGCAGTTCTTC

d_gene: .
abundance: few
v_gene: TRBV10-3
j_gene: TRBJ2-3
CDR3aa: CAISWGNHRDTQYF
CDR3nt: TGTGCCATCTCTTGGGGTAATCACAGGGATACGCAGTATTTT

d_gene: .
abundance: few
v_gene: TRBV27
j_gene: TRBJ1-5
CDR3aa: CASSKGWGGNQPQHF
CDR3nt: TGTGCCAGCAGCAAGGGCTGGGGGGGGAATCAGCCCCAGCATTTT